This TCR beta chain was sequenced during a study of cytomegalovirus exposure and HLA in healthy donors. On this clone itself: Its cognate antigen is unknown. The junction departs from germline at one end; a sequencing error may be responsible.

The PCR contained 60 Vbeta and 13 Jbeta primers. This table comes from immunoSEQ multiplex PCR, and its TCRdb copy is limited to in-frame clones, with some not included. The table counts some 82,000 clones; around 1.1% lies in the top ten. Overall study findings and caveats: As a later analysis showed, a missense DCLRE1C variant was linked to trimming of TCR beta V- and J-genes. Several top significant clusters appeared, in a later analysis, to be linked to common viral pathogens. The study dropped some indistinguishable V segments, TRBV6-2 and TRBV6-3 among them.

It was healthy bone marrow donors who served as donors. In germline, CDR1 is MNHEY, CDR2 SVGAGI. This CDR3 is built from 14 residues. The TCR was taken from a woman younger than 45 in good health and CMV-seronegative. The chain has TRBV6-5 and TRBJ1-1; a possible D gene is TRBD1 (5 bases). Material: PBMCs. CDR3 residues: CASSYSGRGTEDFF. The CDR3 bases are TGTGCCAGCAGTTACTCGGGCAGAGGGACTGAAGATTTCTTT.